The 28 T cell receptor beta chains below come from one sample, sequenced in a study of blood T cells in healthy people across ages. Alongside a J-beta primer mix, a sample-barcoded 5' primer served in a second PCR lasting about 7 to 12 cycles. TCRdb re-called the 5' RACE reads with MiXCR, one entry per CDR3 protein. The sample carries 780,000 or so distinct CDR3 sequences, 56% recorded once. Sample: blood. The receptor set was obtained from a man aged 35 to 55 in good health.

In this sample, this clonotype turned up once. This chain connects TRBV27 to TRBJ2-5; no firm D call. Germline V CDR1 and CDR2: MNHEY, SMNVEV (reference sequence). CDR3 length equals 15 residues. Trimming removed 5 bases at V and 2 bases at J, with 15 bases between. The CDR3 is CASSPDDQKQETQYF. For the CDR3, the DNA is TGTGCCAGCAGTCCGGACGACCAAAAACAAGAGACCCAGTACTTC.

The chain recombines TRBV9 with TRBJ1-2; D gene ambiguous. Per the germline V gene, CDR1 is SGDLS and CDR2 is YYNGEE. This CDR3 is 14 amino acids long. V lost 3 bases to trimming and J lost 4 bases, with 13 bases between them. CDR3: CASSGLYAGYGYTF. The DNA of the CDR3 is TGTGCCAGCAGCGGGCTCTATGCGGGCTATGGCTACACCTTC. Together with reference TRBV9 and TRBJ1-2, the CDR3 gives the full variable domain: DSGVTQTPKHLITATGQRVTLRCSPRSGDLSVYWYQQSLDQGLQFLIQYYNGEERAKGNILERFSAQQFPDLHSELNLSSLELGDSALYFCASSGLYAGYGYTFGSGTRLTVV.

The CDR3 DNA is TGTGCCAGCAGTCCTCCGTCCCGGGACACTGAAGCTTTCTTT. This gives the protein CASSPPSRDTEAFF. This chain uses TRBV28 with TRBJ1-1; D gene uncertain. Germline V CDR1 and CDR2: MDHEN, SYDVKM. Trimming removed 5 bases from V and 3 bases from J, with 13 bases in between. The CDR3 has 14 residues. The variable domain in full, completed from reference TRBV28 and TRBJ1-1, reads DVKVTQSSRYLVKRTGEKVFLECVQDMDHENMFWYRQDPGLGLRLIYFSYDVKMKEKGDIPEGYSVSREKKERFSLILESASTNQTSMYLCASSPPSRDTEAFFGQGTRLTVV.

The CDR3 DNA sequence: TGTGCCAGCAGCTCCCCTCGTAGAGGGGGCCATGAGCAGTTCTTC. Its translation: CASSSPRRGGHEQFF. The chain couples TRBV9 to TRBJ2-1; 7 bases are a match to TRBD1. This CDR3 is built from 15 residues. J gave up 8 bases and V 4 bases, and 12 bases lay outside the gene matches. CDR1 is SGDLS, CDR2 YYNGEE, per germline.

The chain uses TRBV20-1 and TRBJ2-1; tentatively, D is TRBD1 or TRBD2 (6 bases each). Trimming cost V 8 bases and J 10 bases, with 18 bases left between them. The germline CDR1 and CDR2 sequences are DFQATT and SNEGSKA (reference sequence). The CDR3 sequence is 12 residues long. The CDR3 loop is CSRGVLGQEQFF. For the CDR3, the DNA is TGCAGTAGGGGGGTTCTGGGGCAAGAGCAGTTCTTC.

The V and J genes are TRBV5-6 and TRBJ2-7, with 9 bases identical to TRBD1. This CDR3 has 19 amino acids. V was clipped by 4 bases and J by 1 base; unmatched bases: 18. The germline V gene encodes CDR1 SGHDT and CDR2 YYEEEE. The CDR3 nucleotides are TGTGCCAGCAGCCCGGGTCCACGGAGAAACAGGGGGCTTTCCTACGAGCAGTACTTC. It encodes CASSPGPRRNRGLSYEQYF. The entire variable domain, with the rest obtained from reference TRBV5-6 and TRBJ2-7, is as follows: DAGVTQSPTHLIKTRGQQVTLRCSPKSGHDTVSWYQQALGQGPQFIFQYYEEEERQRGNFPDRFSGHQFPNYSSELNVNALLLGDSALYLCASSPGPRRNRGLSYEQYFGPGTRLTVT.

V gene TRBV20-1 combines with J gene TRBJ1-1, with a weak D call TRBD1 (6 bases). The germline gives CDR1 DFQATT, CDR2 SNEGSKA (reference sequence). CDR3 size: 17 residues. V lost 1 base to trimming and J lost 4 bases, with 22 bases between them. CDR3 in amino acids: CSARVLGGRVMGTEAFF. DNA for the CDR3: TGCAGTGCTAGAGTTCTGGGGGGGCGAGTTATGGGCACTGAAGCTTTCTTT.

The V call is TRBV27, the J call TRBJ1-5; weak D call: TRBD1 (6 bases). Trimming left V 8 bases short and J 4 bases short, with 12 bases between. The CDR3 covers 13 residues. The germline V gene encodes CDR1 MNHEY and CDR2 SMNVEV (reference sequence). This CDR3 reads CASRTGPNQPQHF. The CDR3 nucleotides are TGTGCCAGCCGCACAGGGCCAAATCAGCCCCAGCATTTT.

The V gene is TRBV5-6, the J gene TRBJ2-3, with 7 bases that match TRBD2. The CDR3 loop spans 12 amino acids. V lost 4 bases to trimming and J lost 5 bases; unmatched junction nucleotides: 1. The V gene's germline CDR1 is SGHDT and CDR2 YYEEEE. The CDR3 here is CASSRGEDTQYF. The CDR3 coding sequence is TGTGCCAGCAGCCGGGGGGAAGATACGCAGTATTTT.

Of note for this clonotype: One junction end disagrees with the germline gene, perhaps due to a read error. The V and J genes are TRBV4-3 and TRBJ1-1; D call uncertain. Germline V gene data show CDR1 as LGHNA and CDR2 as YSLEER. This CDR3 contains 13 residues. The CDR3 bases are TGCGCCAGCAGCGAAGAAGGACCCGTGAAAGCTTTCTTT. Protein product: CASSEEGPVKAFF.

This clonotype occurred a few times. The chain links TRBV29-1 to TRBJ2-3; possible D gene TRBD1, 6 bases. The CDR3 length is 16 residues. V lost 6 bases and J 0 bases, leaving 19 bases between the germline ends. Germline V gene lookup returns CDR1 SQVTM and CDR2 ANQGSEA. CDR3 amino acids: CSVPLKDRSSTDTQYF. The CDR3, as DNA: TGCAGCGTCCCACTCAAGGACAGATCTAGCACAGATACGCAGTATTTT.

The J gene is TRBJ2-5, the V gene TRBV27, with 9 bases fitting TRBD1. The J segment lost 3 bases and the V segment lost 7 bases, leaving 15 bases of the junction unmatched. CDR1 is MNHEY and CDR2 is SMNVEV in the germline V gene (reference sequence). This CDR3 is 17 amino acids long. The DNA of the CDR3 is TGTGCCAGCACACTACGATTCACCGGGACAGGGAAAGAGACCCAGTACTTC. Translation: CASTLRFTGTGKETQYF.

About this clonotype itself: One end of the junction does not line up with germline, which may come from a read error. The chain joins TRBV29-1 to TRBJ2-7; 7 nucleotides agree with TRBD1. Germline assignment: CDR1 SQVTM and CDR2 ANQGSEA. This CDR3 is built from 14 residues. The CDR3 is CSVEVVQGSSEQYF. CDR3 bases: TGCAGCGTCGAAGTGGTACAGGGGTCCTCCGAGCAGTACTTC.

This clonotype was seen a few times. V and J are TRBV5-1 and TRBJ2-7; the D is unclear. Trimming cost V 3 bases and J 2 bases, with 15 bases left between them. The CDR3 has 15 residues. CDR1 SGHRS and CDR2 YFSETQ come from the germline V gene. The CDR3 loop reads CASSSNTDRTYEQYF. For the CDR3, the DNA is TGCGCCAGCAGCTCGAACACGGATAGGACCTACGAGCAGTACTTC.

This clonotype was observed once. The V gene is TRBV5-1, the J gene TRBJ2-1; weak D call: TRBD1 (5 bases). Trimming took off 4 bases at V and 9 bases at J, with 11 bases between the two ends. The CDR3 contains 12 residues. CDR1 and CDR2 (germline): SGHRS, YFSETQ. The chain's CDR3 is CASSESGIEQFF. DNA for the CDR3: TGCGCCAGCAGCGAATCAGGGATTGAGCAGTTCTTC.

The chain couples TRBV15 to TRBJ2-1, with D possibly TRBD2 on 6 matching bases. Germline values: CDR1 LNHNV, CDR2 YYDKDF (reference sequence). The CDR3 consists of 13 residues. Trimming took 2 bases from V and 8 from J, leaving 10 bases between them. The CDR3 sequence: CATSRSGGDEQFF. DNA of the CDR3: TGTGCCACCAGCAGATCAGGAGGGGATGAGCAGTTCTTC.

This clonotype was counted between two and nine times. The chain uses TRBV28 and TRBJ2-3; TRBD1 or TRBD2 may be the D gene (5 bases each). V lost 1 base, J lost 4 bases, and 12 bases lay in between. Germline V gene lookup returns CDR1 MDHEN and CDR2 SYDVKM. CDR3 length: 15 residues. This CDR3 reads CASSLLDRGPDTQYF. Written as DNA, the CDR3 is TGTGCCAGCAGTTTATTAGATAGGGGACCAGATACGCAGTATTTT. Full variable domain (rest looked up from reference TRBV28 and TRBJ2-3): DVKVTQSSRYLVKRTGEKVFLECVQDMDHENMFWYRQDPGLGLRLIYFSYDVKMKEKGDIPEGYSVSREKKERFSLILESASTNQTSMYLCASSLLDRGPDTQYFGPGTRLTVL.

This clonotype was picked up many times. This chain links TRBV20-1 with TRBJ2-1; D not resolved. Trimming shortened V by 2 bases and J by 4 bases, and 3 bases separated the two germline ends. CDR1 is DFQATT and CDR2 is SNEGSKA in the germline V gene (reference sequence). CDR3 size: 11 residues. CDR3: CSARQYNEQFF. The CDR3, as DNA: TGCAGTGCTAGACAGTACAATGAGCAGTTCTTC.

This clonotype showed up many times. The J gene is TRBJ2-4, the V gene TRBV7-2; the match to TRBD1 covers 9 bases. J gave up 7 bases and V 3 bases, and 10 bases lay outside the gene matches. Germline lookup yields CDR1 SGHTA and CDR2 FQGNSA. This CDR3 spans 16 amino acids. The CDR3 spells CASSLEPGQGGNIQYF. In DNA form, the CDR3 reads TGTGCCAGCAGCTTGGAGCCGGGACAGGGAGGGAACATTCAGTACTTC.

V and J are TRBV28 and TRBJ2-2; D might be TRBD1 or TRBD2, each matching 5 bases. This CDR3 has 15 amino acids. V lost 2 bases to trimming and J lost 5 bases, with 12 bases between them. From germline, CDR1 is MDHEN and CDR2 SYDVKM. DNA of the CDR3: TGTGCCAGCAGTTTAAGGGGATGGGAGACCGGGGAGCTGTTTTTT. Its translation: CASSLRGWETGELFF.

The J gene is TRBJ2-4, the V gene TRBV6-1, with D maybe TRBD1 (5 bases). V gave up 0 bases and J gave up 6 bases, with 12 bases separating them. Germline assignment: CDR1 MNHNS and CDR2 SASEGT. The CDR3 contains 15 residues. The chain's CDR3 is CASSEAAGFRNIQYF. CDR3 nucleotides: TGTGCCAGCAGTGAAGCGGCAGGGTTTAGAAACATTCAGTACTTC.

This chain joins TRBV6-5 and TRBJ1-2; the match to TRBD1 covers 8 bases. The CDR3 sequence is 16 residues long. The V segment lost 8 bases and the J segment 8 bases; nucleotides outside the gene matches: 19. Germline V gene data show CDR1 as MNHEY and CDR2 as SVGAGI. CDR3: CASSEDRARGLRGYTF. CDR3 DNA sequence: TGTGCCAGCTCAGAGGACAGGGCGCGTGGGTTGAGAGGCTACACCTTC.

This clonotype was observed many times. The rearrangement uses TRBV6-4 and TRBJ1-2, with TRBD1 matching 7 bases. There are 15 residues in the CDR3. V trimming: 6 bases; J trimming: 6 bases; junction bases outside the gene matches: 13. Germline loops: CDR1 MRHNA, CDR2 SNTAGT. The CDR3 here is CASSRTGEDVNGYTF. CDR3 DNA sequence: TGTGCCAGCAGCCGCACAGGGGAAGACGTTAATGGCTACACCTTC.

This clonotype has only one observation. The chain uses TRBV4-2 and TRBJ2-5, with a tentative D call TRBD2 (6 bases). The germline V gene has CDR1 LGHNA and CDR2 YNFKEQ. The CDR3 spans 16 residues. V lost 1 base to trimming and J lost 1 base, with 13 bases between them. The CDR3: CASSQVTSSTQETQYF. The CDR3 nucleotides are TGTGCCAGCAGCCAAGTAACTAGCAGCACCCAAGAGACCCAGTACTTC.

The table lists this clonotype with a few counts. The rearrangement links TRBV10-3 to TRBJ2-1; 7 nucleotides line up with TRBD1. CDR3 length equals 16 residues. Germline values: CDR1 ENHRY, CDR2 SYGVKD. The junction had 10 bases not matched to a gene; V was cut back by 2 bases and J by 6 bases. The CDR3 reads CAISEGDRVRANEQFF. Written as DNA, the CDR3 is TGTGCCATCAGTGAGGGCGACAGGGTGAGGGCCAATGAGCAGTTCTTC.

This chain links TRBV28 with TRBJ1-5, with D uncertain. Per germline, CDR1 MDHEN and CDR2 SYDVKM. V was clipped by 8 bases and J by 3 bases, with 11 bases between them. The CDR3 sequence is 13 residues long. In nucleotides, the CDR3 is TGTGCCAGCGCAGAGTCGGACAATCAGCCCCAGCATTTT. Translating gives CASAESDNQPQHF.

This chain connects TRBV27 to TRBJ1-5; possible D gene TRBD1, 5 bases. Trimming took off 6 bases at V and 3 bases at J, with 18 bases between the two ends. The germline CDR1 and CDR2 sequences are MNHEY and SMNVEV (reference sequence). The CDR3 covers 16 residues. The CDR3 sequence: CASSLLGTEVNQPQHF. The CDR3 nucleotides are TGTGCCAGCAGCCTGCTCGGGACGGAAGTCAATCAGCCCCAGCATTTT.

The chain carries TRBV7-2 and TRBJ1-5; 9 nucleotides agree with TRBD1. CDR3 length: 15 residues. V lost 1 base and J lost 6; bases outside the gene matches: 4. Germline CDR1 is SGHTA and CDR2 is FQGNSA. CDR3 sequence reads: CASSLVTGGSQPQHF. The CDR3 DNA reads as TGTGCCAGCAGCTTAGTAACAGGGGGCAGTCAGCCCCAGCATTTT.